These T cell receptor beta chains were read from a single sample in a study of cytomegalovirus exposure and HLA in healthy donors. Sequenced by immunoSEQ multiplex PCR; TCRdb stores in-frame clones only, minus some. This table holds tens of thousands of clones. Sequenced: PBMCs. All receptors derive from a man aged 35 to 55 in good health and CMV-seronegative. The CDR3 runs from the conserved cysteine through the conserved F or W. Fields, in order: J gene, V gene, D gene, CDR3 protein, CDR3 DNA. D genes are given only for firm matches.

TRBJ1-3	TRBV25-1	TRBD1	CASSSSLRVRDSGNTIYF	TGTGCCAGCAGTTCCTCGTTGCGGGTTCGGGACAGCGGAAACACCATATATTTT
TRBJ1-1	TRBV28	NA	CASSTPSVPGNTEAFF	TGTGCCAGCAGTACCCCCTCGGTCCCCGGGAACACTGAAGCTTTCTTT
TRBJ2-5	TRBV6-1	TRBD1	CASSEDDRGQVGQYF	TGTGCCAGCAGTGAAGACGACAGGGGACAGGTGGGCCAGTACTTC
TRBJ2-7	TRBV28	TRBD1	CASSVAGTGPHEQYF	TGTGCCAGCAGTGTCGCCGGGACAGGTCCGCACGAGCAGTACTTC
TRBJ2-3	TRBV30	NA	CALNTDSPTWSGTQYF	TGTGCCTTAAACACGGACAGCCCAACATGGTCGGGTACGCAGTATTTT
TRBJ1-1	TRBV6-1	NA	CASSASGVGNTEAFF	TGTGCCAGCAGTGCATCAGGGGTGGGGAACACTGAAGCTTTCTTT
TRBJ1-1	TRBV19	NA	CASSIVRSGNTEAFF	TGTGCCAGTAGTATTGTACGGAGCGGGAACACTGAAGCTTTCTTT
TRBJ1-6	TRBV30	NA	CAWSVSGQIYSPLHF	TGTGCCTGGAGCGTGTCCGGACAGATATACTCACCCCTCCACTTT
TRBJ1-6	TRBV7-9	NA	CASSLREGGGSPLHF	TGTGCCAGCAGCCTTAGGGAAGGTGGAGGTTCACCCCTCCACTTT
TRBJ2-3	TRBV28	TRBD2	CASSRIGTSGSTDTQYF	TGTGCCAGCAGTCGAATAGGGACTAGCGGGAGCACAGATACGCAGTATTTT
TRBJ1-2	TRBV9	NA	CASSPGWKEDGYTF	TGTGCCAGCAGCCCTGGCTGGAAGGAGGATGGCTACACCTTC
TRBJ2-1	TRBV28	NA	CASSLYPGRGNEQFF	TGTGCCAGCAGTTTATATCCGGGCCGGGGCAATGAGCAGTTCTTC
TRBJ2-1	TRBV6-7	NA	CASSYLRGPYNEQFF	TGTGCCAGCAGTTACCTCAGGGGACCCTACAATGAGCAGTTCTTC
TRBJ2-1	TRBV6-1	TRBD1	CASTETGMYNEQFF	TGTGCCAGCACCGAGACAGGGATGTACAATGAGCAGTTCTTC
TRBJ2-3	TRBV5-1	TRBD2	CASRGTSGSTDTQYF	TGCGCCAGCAGGGGGACTAGCGGATCCACAGATACGCAGTATTTT
TRBJ2-5	TRBV5-8	TRBD2	CASSRGGVGETQYF	TGTGCCAGCAGCCGTGGGGGGGTCGGGGAGACCCAGTACTTC
TRBJ1-4	TRBV2	TRBD1	CASRSGTANEKLFF	TGTGCCAGCAGGTCCGGGACAGCTAATGAAAAACTGTTTTTT
TRBJ2-7	TRBV28	TRBD1	CASSFFGGQGDYEQYF	TGTGCCAGCAGTTTTTTCGGCGGACAGGGGGACTACGAGCAGTACTTC
TRBJ2-3	TRBV27	TRBD1	CASSVMGQGLEMTDTQYF	TGTGCCAGCAGTGTTATGGGACAGGGCCTTGAAATGACAGATACGCAGTATTTT
TRBJ1-1	TRBV5-6	TRBD1	CASSLEIDRDGWTEAFF	TGTGCCAGCAGCTTGGAAATCGACAGGGATGGATGGACTGAAGCTTTCTTT
TRBJ2-2	TRBV4-1	NA	CASSQALPNTGELFF	TGCGCCAGCAGCCAAGCCCTACCTAACACCGGGGAGCTGTTTTTT
TRBJ2-1	TRBV7-6	NA	CASSATGGVQANEQFF	TGTGCCAGCAGCGCCACGGGGGGCGTCCAGGCAAATGAGCAGTTCTTC
TRBJ2-1	TRBV4-1	TRBD2	CASSQHSGGSYNEQFF	TGCGCCAGCAGCCAACATAGCGGGGGTTCCTACAATGAGCAGTTCTTC
TRBJ1-2	TRBV5-6	NA	CASSPDGGSLGGYTF	TGTGCCAGCAGCCCCGACGGCGGCAGCCTGGGTGGCTACACCTTC
TRBJ2-7	TRBV9	NA	CASSVGIKGGIYEQYF	TGTGCCAGCAGCGTAGGAATTAAGGGGGGGATTTACGAGCAGTACTTC
TRBJ2-7	TRBV29-1	NA	CSVNLPTDAYEQYF	TGCAGCGTCAATCTACCGACAGATGCCTACGAGCAGTACTTC
TRBJ1-1	TRBV5-1	TRBD1	CASSLVMTGGPNTEAFF	TGCGCCAGCAGCTTGGTAATGACAGGGGGCCCGAACACTGAAGCTTTCTTT
TRBJ2-2	TRBV9	TRBD2	CASSVEDQAGGYTGELFF	TGTGCCAGCAGCGTAGAAGACCAAGCGGGGGGCTACACCGGGGAGCTGTTTTTT
TRBJ1-1	TRBV4-1	NA	CASSQDRGARTEAFF	TGCGCCAGCAGCCAAGATCGGGGGGCGCGAACTGAAGCTTTCTTT
TRBJ1-5	TRBV19	NA	CASSSAAMYSNQPQHF	TGTGCCAGTAGTAGTGCGGCGATGTATAGCAATCAGCCCCAGCATTTT
TRBJ2-5	TRBV15	NA	CATSSRGLVETQYF	TGTGCCACCAGCAGCAGGGGATTGGTTGAGACCCAGTACTTC
TRBJ1-2	TRBV6-5	TRBD1	CASITVRDRGGGYTF	TGTGCCAGCATTACGGTCCGGGACAGGGGAGGTGGCTACACCTTC
TRBJ2-3	TRBV7-9	NA	CASSLVAVTDTQYF	TGTGCCAGCAGCTTAGTGGCAGTGACAGATACGCAGTATTTT
TRBJ1-5	TRBV19	TRBD1	CASSIGDRDFSNQPQHF	TGTGCCAGTAGTATAGGGGACAGGGACTTTAGCAATCAGCCCCAGCATTTT
TRBJ1-6	TRBV5-1	NA	CASSLESPNSPLHF	TGCGCCAGCAGCTTGGAAAGCCCTAATTCACCCCTCCACTTT
TRBJ1-5	TRBV19	TRBD1	CASSIGSGGSNQPQHF	TGTGCCAGTAGTATAGGTTCAGGGGGCAGCAATCAGCCCCAGCATTTT
TRBJ2-7	TRBV6-5	TRBD2	CASTPSGEGNYEQYF	TGTGCCAGCACCCCCTCGGGGGAGGGAAACTACGAGCAGTACTTC
TRBJ1-5	TRBV15	NA	CATSTWGGGNQPQHF	TGTGCCACCAGCACCTGGGGGGGCGGCAATCAGCCCCAGCATTTT
TRBJ2-5	TRBV5-5	NA	CASSPAVIAFAETQYF	TGTGCCAGCAGCCCGGCGGTGATAGCATTTGCGGAGACCCAGTACTTC
TRBJ2-7	TRBV4-1	NA	CASSLRFPNYEQYF	TGCGCCAGCAGCCTCCGGTTCCCCAACTACGAGCAGTACTTC
TRBJ1-5	TRBV28	TRBD1	CASSPGTGASHNQPQHF	TGTGCCAGCAGCCCCGGGACAGGGGCCTCCCACAATCAGCCCCAGCATTTT
TRBJ2-3	TRBV5-8	TRBD1	CASSSTGFTDTQYF	TGTGCCAGCAGCTCGACAGGGTTCACAGATACGCAGTATTTT
TRBJ2-2	TRBV7-3	NA	CASSLNSGTNTGELFF	TGTGCCAGCAGCTTAAATAGCGGTACGAACACCGGGGAGCTGTTTTTT
TRBJ2-7	TRBV6-6	TRBD1	CASSYEGASSYEQYF	TGTGCCAGCAGTTACGAGGGGGCAAGCTCCTACGAGCAGTACTTC